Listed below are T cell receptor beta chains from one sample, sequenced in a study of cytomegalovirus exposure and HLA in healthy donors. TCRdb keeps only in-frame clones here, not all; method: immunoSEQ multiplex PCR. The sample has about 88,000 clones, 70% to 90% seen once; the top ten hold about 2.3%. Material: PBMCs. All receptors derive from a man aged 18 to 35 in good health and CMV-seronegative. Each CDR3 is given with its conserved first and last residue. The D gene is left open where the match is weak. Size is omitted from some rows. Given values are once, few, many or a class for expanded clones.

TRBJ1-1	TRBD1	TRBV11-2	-	TGTGCCAGCAGCCCACAGGGGCTGTTGACTGAAGCTTTCTTT	CASSPQGLLTEAFF
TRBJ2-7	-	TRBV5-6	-	TGTGCCAGCAGCCGTGACCAGCGGTCGAGCTCCTACGAGCAGTACTTC	CASSRDQRSSSYEQYF
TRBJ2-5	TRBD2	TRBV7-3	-	TGTGCCAGCAGCTTAAGAAAGTTGAATAGCGGGGAAGAGACCCAGTACTTC	CASSLRKLNSGEETQYF
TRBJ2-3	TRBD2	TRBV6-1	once	TGTGCCAGCAGACTGGGGGGGGAAGGTACGCAGTATTTT	CASRLGGEGTQYF
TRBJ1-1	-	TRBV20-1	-	TGCAGTGCTAGTTGGGTCGGGATGGCTTTCTTT	CSASWVGMAFF
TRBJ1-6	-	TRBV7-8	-	TGTGCCAGCAGCCAAAGCGGGGTCAATTCACCCCTCCACTTT	CASSQSGVNSPLHF
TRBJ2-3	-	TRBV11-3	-	TGTGCCAGCAGCGTCGGGAGAACAGATACGCAGTATTTT	CASSVGRTDTQYF
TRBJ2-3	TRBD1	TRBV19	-	TGTGCCAGCCAAGACAGGGCTAGCACAGATACGCAGTATTTT	CASQDRASTDTQYF
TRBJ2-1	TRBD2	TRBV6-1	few	TGTGCCAGCAGTGGTTCGACTAGCGGGAATTCGGGTGAGCAGTTCTTC	CASSGSTSGNSGEQFF
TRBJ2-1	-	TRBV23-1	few	TGCGCCAGCAGTCAATCAAGCATGATAGGGGGTGAGCAGTTCTTC	CASSQSSMIGGEQFF